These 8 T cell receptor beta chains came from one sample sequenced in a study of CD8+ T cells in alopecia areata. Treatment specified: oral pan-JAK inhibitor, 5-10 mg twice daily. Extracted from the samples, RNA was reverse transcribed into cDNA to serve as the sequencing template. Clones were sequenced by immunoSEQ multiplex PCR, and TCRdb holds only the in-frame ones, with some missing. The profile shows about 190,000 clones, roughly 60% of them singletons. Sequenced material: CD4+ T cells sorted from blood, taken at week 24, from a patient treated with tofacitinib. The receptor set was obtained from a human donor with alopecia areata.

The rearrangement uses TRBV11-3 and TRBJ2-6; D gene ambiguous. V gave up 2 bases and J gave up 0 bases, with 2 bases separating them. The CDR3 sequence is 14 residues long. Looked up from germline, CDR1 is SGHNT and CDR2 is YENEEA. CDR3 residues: CASSLYSGANVLTF. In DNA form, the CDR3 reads TGTGCCAGCAGCTTATACTCTGGGGCCAACGTCCTGACTTTC.

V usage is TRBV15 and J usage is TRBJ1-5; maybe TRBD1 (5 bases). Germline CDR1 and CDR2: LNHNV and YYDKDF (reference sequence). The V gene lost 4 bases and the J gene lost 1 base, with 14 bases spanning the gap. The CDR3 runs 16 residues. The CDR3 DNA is TGTGCCACCAGCACCAGAAAGGGACTGAGCAATCAGCCCCAGCATTTT. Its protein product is CATSTRKGLSNQPQHF.

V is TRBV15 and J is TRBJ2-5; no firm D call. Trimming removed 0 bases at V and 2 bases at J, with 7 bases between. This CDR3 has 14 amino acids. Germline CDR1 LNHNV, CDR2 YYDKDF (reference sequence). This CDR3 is CATSRDGRQETQYF. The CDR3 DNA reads TGTGCCACCAGCAGAGACGGGCGACAAGAGACCCAGTACTTC.

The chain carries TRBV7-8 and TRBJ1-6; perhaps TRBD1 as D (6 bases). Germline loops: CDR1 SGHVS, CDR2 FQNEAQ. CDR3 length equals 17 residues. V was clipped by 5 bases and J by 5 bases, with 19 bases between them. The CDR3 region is CASSRTSRGPNNSPLHF. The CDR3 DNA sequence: TGTGCCAGCAGCCGTACTAGCAGGGGCCCCAATAATTCACCCCTCCACTTT.

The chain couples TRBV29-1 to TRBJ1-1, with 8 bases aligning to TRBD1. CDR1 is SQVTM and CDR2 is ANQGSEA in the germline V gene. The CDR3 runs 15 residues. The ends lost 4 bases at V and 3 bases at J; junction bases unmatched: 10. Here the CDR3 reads CSVGTGNGGDTEAFF. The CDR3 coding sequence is TGCAGCGTTGGGACAGGGAATGGAGGGGACACTGAAGCTTTCTTT.

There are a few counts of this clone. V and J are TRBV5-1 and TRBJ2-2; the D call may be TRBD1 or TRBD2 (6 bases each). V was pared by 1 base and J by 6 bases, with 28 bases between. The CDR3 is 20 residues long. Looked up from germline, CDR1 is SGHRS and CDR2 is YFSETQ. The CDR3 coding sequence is TGCGCCAGCAGCTTGACATCTGGGGGGCGCGGCGTCGCAAACGCCGGGGAGCTGTTTTTT. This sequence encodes CASSLTSGGRGVANAGELFF.

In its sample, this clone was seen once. The CDR3 DNA reads as TGTGCCAGCAGCCGGGACGCCTACGAGCAGTACTTC. Translated, it gives CASSRDAYEQYF. The chain couples TRBV5-6 to TRBJ2-7; the D call may be TRBD1 or TRBD2 (5 bases each). There are 12 residues in the CDR3. CDR1 is SGHDT and CDR2 is YYEEEE in the germline V gene. V was clipped by 4 bases and J by 2 bases, with 7 bases between them.

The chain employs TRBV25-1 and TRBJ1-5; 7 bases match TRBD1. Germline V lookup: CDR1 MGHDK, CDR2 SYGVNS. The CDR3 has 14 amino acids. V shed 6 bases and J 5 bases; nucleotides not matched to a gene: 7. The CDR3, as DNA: TGTGCCAGCAGCCCGACAGGGCTCCATCAGCCCCAGCATTTT. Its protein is CASSPTGLHQPQHF.